This T cell receptor (beta chain) was sequenced during a study of OX40 agonist ivuxolimab in advanced cancers. As for the study in general: Ivuxolimab is a fully human IgG2 antibody that activates OX40 (CD134). A male proportion of around 86% was recorded, with mean age around 60 years and range roughly 23 to 85. Of the participants, over 30% had some prior anti-PD-1, anti-PD-L1 or anti-CTLA-4 therapy, which was allowed.

Study-wide findings and caveats: At 0.1 to 3.0 mg/kg, clonal expansion of CD4+ and CD8+ blood T cells had occurred by week 6.

The CDR3 spans 14 residues. V shed 4 bases and J shed 5 bases, with 13 bases lying between them. Germline CDR1 is SGHAT and CDR2 is FQNNGV. Details on this clone: Its antigen is not identified.

TCRdb keeps only in-frame clones here, not all; method: immunoSEQ multiplex PCR. The sample comprises roughly 50,000 clones, around 90% of which are singletons, and around 6.7% rests with the top ten. The material sequenced was CD4+ or CD8+ T cells sorted from blood, taken in a trial of the OX40 agonist ivuxolimab. This clonotype originated in an adult with an advanced solid tumor such as melanoma, head and neck, liver or kidney cancer. This chain joins TRBV11-2 and TRBJ2-3; the D is unclear. This CDR3 is CASSSPRPEDTQYF. DNA of the CDR3: TGTGCCAGCAGCTCCCCGCGACCGGAAGATACGCAGTATTTT.